The 20 T cell receptor beta chains below all came from one sample that was sequenced in a study of T cells in Graves' hyperthyroidism and ophthalmopathy. Authors of the study amplified TCR beta CDR3 regions from RNA transcripts. With the HTBI primer set, the TCR CDR3 went through a first round of RT-PCR. TCRdb re-analysed the multiplex PCR reads in MiXCR, keeping a single row per CDR3 protein. Of 330,000 or so distinct CDR3 sequences detected, over 15% appear once; the ten largest clones hold about a sixth. The sample taken for sequencing was blood. Receptors were obtained from a woman aged 40 to 50 with Graves' ophthalmopathy.

As for this clonotype: A read error may account for a junction end that differs from germline. This chain joins TRBV15 and TRBJ2-7; the D gene is possibly TRBD1 (5 bases). The CDR3 loop spans 13 amino acids. Per the germline V gene, CDR1 is LNHNV and CDR2 is YYDKDF (reference sequence). CDR3 amino acids: CATYATDSYEQCF. The CDR3, as DNA: TGTGCCACTTATGCGACAGACTCCTACGAGCAGTGCTTC.

This clonotype was detected ten times or more. The J gene is TRBJ1-1, the V gene TRBV19, with 8 nucleotides matching TRBD1. In germline, CDR1 is LNHDA, CDR2 SQIVND (reference sequence). J was trimmed by 4 bases and V by 5 bases; bases with no gene match: 9. The CDR3 is 15 residues long. CDR3: CASSPQGAEVTEAFF. CDR3 DNA: TGTGCCAGTAGTCCCCAGGGGGCTGAAGTCACTGAAGCTTTCTTT. The variable domain in full, completed from reference TRBV19 and TRBJ1-1, reads DGGITQSPKYLFRKEGQNVTLSCEQNLNHDAMYWYRQDPGQGLRLIYYSQIVNDFQKGDIAEGYSVSREKKESFPLTVTSAQKNPTAFYLCASSPQGAEVTEAFFGQGTRLTVV.

This clonotype was detected ten times or more. CDR3 sequence: CASSLFRGLLPYEQYF. The CDR3 region has the DNA TGTGCCAGCAGTTTATTTAGGGGACTACTCCCTTACGAGCAGTACTTC. The rearrangement joins TRBV27 to TRBJ2-7; 7 bases map to TRBD2. The CDR3 extends over 16 amino acids. V shed 1 base and J 4 bases; nucleotides not matched to a gene: 10. Germline V gene data show CDR1 as MNHEY and CDR2 as SMNVEV (reference sequence).

V gene TRBV6-1 combines with J gene TRBJ2-5; D is uncertain. Trimming cost V 4 bases and J 6 bases, with 18 bases left between them. Germline V gives CDR1 MNHNS, CDR2 SASEGT. The CDR3 has 15 residues. CDR3 nucleotides: TGTGCCAGCAGTGTGGGCCACTCCGGGTCCAAGACCCAGTACTTC. Protein: CASSVGHSGSKTQYF.

This clonotype was recorded at least ten times. The V gene is TRBV5-1, the J gene TRBJ2-5; TRBD2 matches 11 bases. V trimming: 1 base; J trimming: 4 bases; junction bases outside the gene matches: 3. The germline gives CDR1 SGHRS, CDR2 YFSETQ. This CDR3 is 15 amino acids long. In nucleotides, the CDR3 is TGCGCCAGCAGCTTGACTGGGACTAGCGGAGAGACCCAGTACTTC. Translated: CASSLTGTSGETQYF.

This clonotype showed up many times. The chain carries TRBV28 and TRBJ1-5; TRBD1 agrees at 7 bases. The CDR3 totals 15 residues. Germline CDR1 reads MDHEN; CDR2 reads SYDVKM. Losses at the gene ends were 7 bases for V and 4 bases for J; bases not matched to a gene: 10. The CDR3 spells CASIGTAARNQPQHF. The CDR3, as DNA: TGTGCCAGCATCGGGACAGCGGCCCGTAATCAGCCCCAGCATTTT.

This clonotype was seen a few times. The rearrangement joins TRBV5-4 to TRBJ2-2; D gene uncertain. The CDR3 extends over 14 amino acids. Germline-derived CDR1 and CDR2 are SGHNT and YYREEE (reference sequence). V was cut by 4 bases and J by 0 bases, with 7 bases left in between. CDR3 DNA sequence: TGTGCCAGCAGCAGACAAGCGAACACCGGGGAGCTGTTTTTT. This codes for CASSRQANTGELFF.

The chain uses TRBV12-3 or TRBV12-4 and TRBJ2-7; tentative D call: TRBD2 (6 bases). The CDR3 length is 13 residues. The V gene lost 5 bases and the J gene lost 6 bases, with 14 bases spanning the gap. CDR3 loop: CASSDAGGSEQYF. CDR3 sequence (DNA): TGTGCCAGCAGTGACGCCGGGGGTAGCGAGCAGTACTTC.

This clonotype appeared many times. The chain couples TRBV27 to TRBJ1-6; D remains ambiguous. CDR1 and CDR2 (germline): MNHEY, SMNVEV (reference sequence). V was clipped by 3 bases and J by 7 bases, with 10 bases between them. This CDR3 comprises 14 residues. CDR3 residues: CASSFGAGNSPLHF. In DNA, the CDR3 is TGTGCCAGCAGTTTCGGCGCCGGCAATTCACCCCTCCACTTT.

The chain employs TRBV9 and TRBJ1-3; weak D call: TRBD1 (6 bases). Germline V gene sequence: CDR1 SGDLS, CDR2 YYNGEE. V lost 2 bases, J lost 3 bases, and 21 bases lay in between. The CDR3 contains 18 residues. In DNA, the CDR3 is TGTGCCAGCAGCGTTCAGGCTGTACAGGGACTGGGTGGAAACACCATATATTTT. Its translation is CASSVQAVQGLGGNTIYF.

This clonotype has ten or more counts. The chain joins TRBV7-3 to TRBJ2-2, with D possibly being TRBD1 or TRBD2 (5 bases each). This CDR3 is built from 13 residues. Trimming removed 5 bases at V and 6 bases at J, with 10 bases between. CDR1 and CDR2 (germline): SGHTA, FQGTGA. The CDR3 nucleotides are TGTGCCAGCAGCCCGGTGGGGGCCGGGGAGCTGTTTTTT. Its translation: CASSPVGAGELFF. Drawing the rest from reference TRBV7-3 and TRBJ2-2, the complete variable domain is GAGVSQTPSNKVTEKGKYVELRCDPISGHTALYWYRQSLGQGPEFLIYFQGTGAADDSGLPNDRFFAVRPEGSVSTLKIQRTERGDSAVYLCASSPVGAGELFFGEGSRLTVL.

The V and J genes are TRBV11-2 and TRBJ2-5, with D perhaps TRBD1 (6 bases). The CDR3 is made up of 15 amino acids. The germline CDR1 and CDR2 sequences are SGHAT and FQNNGV. V lost 1 base and J lost 2, with 11 bases in between. CDR3 protein: CASSLGQARQETQYF. The CDR3 DNA reads as TGTGCCAGCAGCTTAGGACAGGCGAGACAAGAGACCCAGTACTTC.

On this clonotype: A single base separates this from a much larger clone, so it may be a read error. V is TRBV28 and J is TRBJ2-7; TRBD2 is a possible D gene (5 bases). This CDR3 is built from 15 residues. The germline V gene encodes CDR1 MDHEN and CDR2 SYDVKM. V shed 1 base and J shed 4 bases, with 14 bases lying between them. The CDR3 nucleotides are TGTGCCAGCAGTTTATTTGGCGGGTGCGGGTACGAGCAGTACTTC. The encoded protein is CASSLFGGCGYEQYF.

This clonotype was recorded at least ten times. In nucleotides, the CDR3 is TGTGCCAGCAGCTTAGTCCCGCAAGTTTTCTTT. As protein: CASSLVPQVFF. The rearrangement joins TRBV7-2 to TRBJ1-1, with D hard to call. V was trimmed by 1 base and J by 13 bases, leaving 10 bases between them. Germline V gene sequence: CDR1 SGHTA, CDR2 FQGNSA. The CDR3 sequence is 11 residues long.

The J gene is TRBJ1-2, the V gene TRBV7-8; the D is unclear. V was pared by 1 base and J by 5 bases, with 23 bases between. CDR1 and CDR2 (germline): SGHVS, FQNEAQ. The CDR3 has 18 residues. The CDR3 here is CASSLVTQAASAVYGYTF. The CDR3 coding sequence is TGTGCCAGCAGCTTAGTGACTCAGGCCGCCTCGGCTGTGTATGGCTACACCTTC. Variable domain in full (rest from reference TRBV7-8 and TRBJ1-2): GAGVSQSPRYKVAKRGQDVALRCDPISGHVSLFWYQQALGQGPEFLTYFQNEAQLDKSGLPSDRFFAERPEGSVSTLKIQRTQQEDSAVYLCASSLVTQAASAVYGYTFGSGTRLTVV.

In this sample, this clonotype turned up many times. This rearrangement joins TRBV28 to TRBJ1-5; TRBD1 is a possible D gene (6 bases). Germline V lookup: CDR1 MDHEN, CDR2 SYDVKM. The CDR3 spans 14 residues. The germline V and J ends were trimmed by 1 base and 7 bases, with 11 bases remaining between them. For the CDR3, the DNA is TGTGCCAGCAGTTTATTGGGGGGCGGACAGCCCCAGCATTTT. Residues: CASSLLGGGQPQHF.

This clonotype was seen many times. CDR3 nucleotide sequence: TGTGCCAGCTCGACCGGGACTAGCGGGAGTCGGAGGACCCAGTACTTC. Its translation: CASSTGTSGSRRTQYF. The chain carries TRBV28 and TRBJ2-5, with TRBD2 matching 14 bases. Germline CDR1 MDHEN, CDR2 SYDVKM. The CDR3 is 16 amino acids. V was pared by 8 bases and J by 7 bases, with 12 bases of the junction left unmatched.

This chain joins TRBV28 and TRBJ1-1; maybe TRBD1 (6 bases). Trimming shortened V by 4 bases and J by 3 bases, and 12 bases separated the two germline ends. Germline V CDR1 and CDR2: MDHEN, SYDVKM. There are 14 residues in the CDR3. The CDR3 DNA reads TGTGCCAGCAGTTCACAGGGAATGTACACTGAAGCTTTCTTT. Protein sequence: CASSSQGMYTEAFF.

Regarding this clonotype: A read error may be the cause here, since a much bigger clone is one base away. The chain recombines TRBV7-2 with TRBJ2-7; possibly TRBD2 for D (6 bases). The CDR3 has 14 amino acids. Germline V CDR1 and CDR2: SGHTA, FQGNSA. Trimming took 7 bases from V and 3 from J, leaving 16 bases between them. The CDR3 DNA is TGTGCCAGCACGCCGGCGGGGTCAGGCTACGAGCAGTACTTC. Protein sequence: CASTPAGSGYEQYF.

This clonotype was picked up many times. The chain recombines TRBV28 with TRBJ1-2; D might be TRBD1 (6 bases). The V gene's germline CDR1 is MDHEN and CDR2 SYDVKM. V was trimmed by 6 bases and J by 6 bases, leaving 20 bases between them. This CDR3 spans 15 amino acids. The CDR3 loop is CASRRSGTRSDGYTF. In DNA form, the CDR3 reads TGTGCCAGCAGACGTTCGGGGACACGGTCGGATGGCTACACCTTC.